This entry describes one T cell receptor beta chain. This clonotype was found many times. Which antigen it targets is not known. One base away there is no much larger clone; base qualities are not given. This entry is derived from a study of identical twins (dated by TCRdb to the mid-2010s). Looking at the study overall: TCR alpha and beta repertoires from monozygotic twins, unrelated adults of various ages and cord blood were deep-sequenced to test whether fetal clonotypes persist. To rule out contamination, replicate twin experiments were performed at different times with different library preparation protocols.

Libraries came from 5' RACE. Sequencing was performed on an Illumina HiSeq 2000. A universal primer binding site was added through template switching, and the final cDNA carried a unique molecular identifier so that TCR cDNA molecules could be counted accurately. Specific primers in the conserved constant-segment region were used to synthesize first-strand cDNA for the TCR alpha and beta chains. To control for contamination, each cDNA library was double barcoded with a SMART-Mk sample barcode plus Illumina barcodes. TruSeq adapter sequences and Illumina sample barcodes were added in two successive PCR steps. Sequencing of the TCR alpha and beta cDNA libraries was done on the Illumina HiSeq platform using custom primers. The study's processing was this. Unique molecular identifiers were extracted from raw reads with MiGEC, and CDR3 positions were determined with MiXCR. Recombination models were inferred per individual with the repgenHMM and IGoR tools using an EM algorithm. Shared clonotype analysis was performed with the tcR package in R, normalizing sharing by the product of cloneset sizes. Out-of-frame nonproductive sequences were analyzed to study raw recombination free of thymic and clonal selection effects. TCRdb reanalyzed the raw reads on its own, using fastp at Q25 for trimming and MiXCR for clone calling, and kept in-frame beta chains. Records with the same CDR3 protein are collapsed into one entry carrying the most frequent genes and DNA. Here the V and J calls rest on TCRdb's processing, not on the authors' analysis. In this sample the table shows hundreds of thousands of distinct CDR3 sequences, 5.5% to 7.5% of which occur a single time. The ten largest clones add up to approximately 1.6% of the sample.

CDR1 MRHNA and CDR2 SNTAGT are derived from the germline V gene. At the junction V is shortened by 7 bases and J by 1 base, with 11 bases in between. The CDR3 runs 14 residues from the cysteine to the phenylalanine. The sequence is cut down to CDR3 DNA, 42 bases in frame from base 1. Only healthy Caucasian donors were included. Three unrelated non-twin adults were also sequenced: a male aged 18 to 30, a male aged 50 to 59 and a female aged 50 to 59. Miltenyi CD45RO+ enrichment and human naive T-cell isolation kits were used to isolate memory (CD45RO+) and naive T cells from PBMC. What the work shows at the level of the full study, not this receptor alone: Invariant T cells such as MAIT and iNKT could partly confound zero-insertion analyses, although diverse VJ usage argued against such confounding for most clonotypes. Conclusions relied on cross-sectional statistical analysis, since the same donors could not be followed over many years. Fewer insertions were carried by abundant cord blood beta clonotypes, a similar but weaker trend appeared in young adult naive repertoires, and no such trend appeared in memory repertoires. Out-of-frame TCR alpha sequences shared between twins showed an excess of low generation-probability sequences compared with coincidental sharing between unrelated individuals. In monozygotic twins, recombination models systematically underestimated out-of-frame TCR alpha sharing, but the models matched the sharing seen between unrelated individuals. The excess sharing between twins in beta out-of-frame sequences was weaker because fewer shared sequences reduced the signal-to-noise ratio.

Recombination connected TRBV6-4 to TRBJ2-1; the D gene could be either TRBD1 or TRBD2, each agreeing at 5 bases. Sequencing was done on a sample of naive T cells sorted from blood. The cell subset or site label, read with the paper, signifies: cells isolated with a human naive T-cell isolation kit. The source is a man younger than 30 in good health. At the DNA level, the sequence is TGTGCCAGCAACCCTGGGACGTCCTACAATGAGCAGTTCTTC. This translates into CASNPGTSYNEQFF.